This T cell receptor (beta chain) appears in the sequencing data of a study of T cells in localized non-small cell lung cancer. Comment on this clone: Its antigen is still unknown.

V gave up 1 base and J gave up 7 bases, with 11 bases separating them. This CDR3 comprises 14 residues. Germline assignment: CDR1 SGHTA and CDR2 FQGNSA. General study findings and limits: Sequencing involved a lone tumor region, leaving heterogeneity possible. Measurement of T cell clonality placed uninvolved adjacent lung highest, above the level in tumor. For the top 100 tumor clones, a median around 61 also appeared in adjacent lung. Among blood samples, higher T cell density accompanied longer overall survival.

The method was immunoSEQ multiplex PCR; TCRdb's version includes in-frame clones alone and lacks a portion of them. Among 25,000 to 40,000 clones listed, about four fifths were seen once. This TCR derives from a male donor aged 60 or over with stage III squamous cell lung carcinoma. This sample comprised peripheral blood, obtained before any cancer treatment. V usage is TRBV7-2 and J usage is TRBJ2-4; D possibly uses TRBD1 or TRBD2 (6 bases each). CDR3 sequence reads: CASSLGGAGNIQYF. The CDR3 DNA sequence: TGTGCCAGCAGCTTAGGGGGGGCCGGGAACATTCAGTACTTC.